Presented here are 29 T cell receptor beta chains from one specimen sequenced in a study of CD8+ T cells in alopecia areata. Sequencing used cDNA as its template, made by extracting RNA and reverse transcribing it. TCRdb's copy holds only in-frame clones and misses some; the assay was immunoSEQ multiplex PCR. The sample includes about 210,000 clones, approximately 57% of them seen just once. Indicated treatment: oral pan-JAK inhibitor, 5-10 mg twice daily. Sequenced here: CD4+ T cells sorted from blood, sampled at week 4, from a patient treated with tofacitinib. The receptors stem from a human donor with alopecia areata.

This clone was counted at least ten times. The chain joins TRBV9 to TRBJ2-6, with a weak D call TRBD2 (5 bases). Trimming took 2 bases from V and 0 from J, leaving 6 bases between them. The CDR3 runs 15 residues. Germline assignment: CDR1 SGDLS and CDR2 YYNGEE. CDR3 in amino acids: CASSVEGSGANVLTF. CDR3 sequence (DNA): TGTGCCAGCAGCGTTGAGGGCTCTGGGGCCAACGTCCTGACTTTC. Complete variable domain (other parts from reference TRBV9 and TRBJ2-6): DSGVTQTPKHLITATGQRVTLRCSPRSGDLSVYWYQQSLDQGLQFLIQYYNGEERAKGNILERFSAQQFPDLHSELNLSSLELGDSALYFCASSVEGSGANVLTFGAGSRLTVL.

V gene TRBV15 combines with J gene TRBJ2-1; D is uncertain. The CDR3 is 14 residues long. Germline CDR1 reads LNHNV; CDR2 reads YYDKDF (reference sequence). V lost 0 bases and J 9 bases, leaving 12 bases between the germline ends. As DNA, the CDR3 is TGTGCCACCAGCAGAGATAGGGCTATCGGTGAGCAGTTCTTC. Amino acid sequence: CATSRDRAIGEQFF.

This chain joins TRBV11-3 and TRBJ1-2; 9 bases map to TRBD1. The trim removed 4 bases at V and 1 base at J, leaving 4 bases unmatched. CDR1 and CDR2 from the germline V gene are SGHNT and YENEEA. CDR3 length: 15 residues. The CDR3 is CASSSRTGVNYGYTF. CDR3 nucleotide sequence: TGTGCCAGCAGCTCCCGGACAGGGGTTAACTATGGCTACACCTTC.

The chain links TRBV5-1 to TRBJ2-3; D ambiguous. Trimming removed 5 bases from V and 4 bases from J, with 8 bases in between. In germline, CDR1 is SGHRS, CDR2 YFSETQ. CDR3 length equals 12 residues. The CDR3 bases are TGCGCCAGCAGTTCGAAGGCAGATACGCAGTATTTT. This sequence encodes CASSSKADTQYF.

This clone occurred a few times. J is TRBJ2-5 and V is TRBV30; 7 positions agree with TRBD1. The CDR3 has 14 amino acids. Germline CDR1 is GTSNPN and CDR2 is SVGIG (reference sequence). V was pared by 0 bases and J by 2 bases, with 3 bases of the junction left unmatched. The CDR3 DNA follows: TGTGCCTGGAGTGTAGAACAGGGGCAAGAGACCCAGTACTTC. Its protein product is CAWSVEQGQETQYF.

This clone was detected a few times. This chain uses TRBV5-1 with TRBJ2-1; no firm D call. The CDR3 has 14 residues. V was trimmed by 4 bases and J by 2 bases, leaving 10 bases between them. Germline V gives CDR1 SGHRS, CDR2 YFSETQ. The CDR3 protein is CASSPSAAYNEQFF. The CDR3 coding sequence is TGCGCCAGCAGCCCCTCGGCGGCCTACAATGAGCAGTTCTTC.

The V gene is TRBV4-3, the J gene TRBJ1-2; 10 positions agree with TRBD1. Losses at the gene ends were 4 bases for V and 7 bases for J; bases not matched to a gene: 0. The length of the CDR3 is 12 residues. The germline CDR1 and CDR2 sequences are LGHNA and YSLEER. The chain's CDR3 is CASSRTGGGYTF. The CDR3 DNA reads as TGCGCCAGCAGCCGGACAGGGGGTGGCTACACCTTC.

The chain joins TRBV5-6 to TRBJ2-7; D may correspond to TRBD1 or TRBD2 (5 bases each). From germline, CDR1 is SGHDT and CDR2 YYEEEE. Trimming shortened V by 1 base and J by 9 bases, and 17 bases separated the two germline ends. This CDR3 spans 14 amino acids. The CDR3 nucleotides read TGTGCCAGCAGCTTGATTGGGACGGTCAATGGGCAGTACTTC. This gives the protein CASSLIGTVNGQYF.

The chain employs TRBV7-2 and TRBJ2-2, with D perhaps assigned TRBD1 or TRBD2 (5 bases each). The length of the CDR3 is 15 residues. Trimming cost V 4 bases and J 5 bases, with 14 bases left between them. Germline-derived CDR1 and CDR2 are SGHTA and FQGNSA. In nucleotides, the CDR3 is TGTGCCAGCAGCTCGGGGCGGACTGGAACCGGGGAGCTGTTTTTT. It is translated as CASSSGRTGTGELFF.

This clone was recorded many times. This chain joins TRBV29-1 and TRBJ2-4; unclear D gene. CDR3 size: 13 residues. Germline assignment: CDR1 SQVTM and CDR2 ANQGSEA. The V end was cut by 7 bases, the J end by 0 bases, with 10 bases between. The CDR3, as DNA: TGCAGCGCGGACGTTCTAGCCAAAAACATTCAGTACTTC. Protein product: CSADVLAKNIQYF.

The gene calls are TRBV25-1 and TRBJ2-3, with D possibly being TRBD2 (5 bases). With 7 bases removed from V and 2 bases from J, the gap between germline ends came to 13 bases. This CDR3 is built from 14 residues. In germline, CDR1 is MGHDK, CDR2 SYGVNS. CDR3 region: CASMRADNTDTQYF. The CDR3 coding sequence is TGTGCCAGCATGCGGGCCGACAACACAGATACGCAGTATTTT.

CDR3 sequence: CSVEGRESNTEAFF. In DNA form, the CDR3 reads TGCAGCGTTGAAGGTCGGGAGAGTAACACTGAAGCTTTCTTT. J is TRBJ1-1 and V is TRBV29-1; no clear D gene. V was pared by 1 base and J by 2 bases, with 11 bases between. This CDR3 has 14 residues. Germline CDR1 reads SQVTM; CDR2 reads ANQGSEA. The full variable domain, with the rest looked up from reference TRBV29-1 and TRBJ1-1, is SAVISQKPSRDICQRGTSLTIQCQVDSQVTMMFWYRQQPGQSLTLIATANQGSEATYESGFVIDKFPISRPNLTFSTLTVSNMSPEDSSIYLCSVEGRESNTEAFFGQGTRLTVV.

V is TRBV11-2 and J is TRBJ2-1; D possibly corresponds to TRBD2 (5 bases). V was pared by 7 bases and J by 5 bases, with 15 bases between. This CDR3 region has 14 residues. The germline V gene has CDR1 SGHAT and CDR2 FQNNGV. DNA of the CDR3: TGTGCCAGCACCTCAGTTTGGCGGGACAATGAGCAGTTCTTC. Translation: CASTSVWRDNEQFF.

The chain combines TRBV29-1 with TRBJ1-1; 7 nucleotides agree with TRBD1. The J segment lost 8 bases and the V segment lost 3 bases, leaving 9 bases of the junction unmatched. Germline V gene sequence: CDR1 SQVTM, CDR2 ANQGSEA. This CDR3 is built from 13 residues. CDR3: CSVEGGGESEAFF. The CDR3 DNA is TGCAGCGTTGAGGGAGGGGGCGAGTCGGAAGCTTTCTTT.

Only a few counts were recorded for this clone. The chain couples TRBV29-1 to TRBJ1-1; possible D gene TRBD1, 5 bases. Germline V gives CDR1 SQVTM, CDR2 ANQGSEA. V lost 7 bases, J lost 2 bases, and 11 bases lay in between. This CDR3 has 12 amino acids. The CDR3 DNA reads as TGCAGCGCTAGGACACTAAACACTGAAGCTTTCTTT. Its protein product is CSARTLNTEAFF.

The V call is TRBV5-1, the J call TRBJ1-2; D is perhaps TRBD1 (5 bases). The germline V gene has CDR1 SGHRS and CDR2 YFSETQ. The CDR3 length is 11 residues. Deletions cut 7 bases from V and 4 bases from J, with 8 bases between. The CDR3 DNA follows: TGCGCCAGCGGTGGGGGCTATGGCTACACCTTC. It translates to CASGGGYGYTF.

This clone was detected only once. The rearrangement links TRBV2 to TRBJ1-1; D unclear. V was clipped by 6 bases and J by 0 bases, with 11 bases between them. The CDR3 covers 14 residues. Germline V gene sequence: CDR1 SNHLY, CDR2 FYNNEI. The CDR3 sequence is CASSTNEMNTEAFF. For the CDR3, the DNA is TGTGCCAGCAGCACCAACGAGATGAACACTGAAGCTTTCTTT.

This chain connects TRBV25-1 to TRBJ2-7; the D gene is possibly TRBD1 (5 bases). The germline gives CDR1 MGHDK, CDR2 SYGVNS. There are 13 residues in the CDR3. V was cut by 5 bases and J by 5 bases, with 13 bases left in between. CDR3 bases: TGTGCCAGCAGTAGGCAGGGATGGAACGAGCAGTACTTC. Its protein is CASSRQGWNEQYF.

Details on this clone: Other nucleotide sequences in the sample specify the same CDR3. The genes are TRBV7-2 and TRBJ1-1; D not certain. Germline V lookup: CDR1 SGHTA, CDR2 FQGNSA. This CDR3 contains 13 residues. The germline V and J ends were trimmed by 0 bases and 3 bases, with 5 bases remaining between them. This chain's CDR3 is CASSLAWDTEAFF. The DNA of the CDR3 is TGTGCCAGCAGCTTAGCCTGGGACACTGAAGCTTTCTTT.

The chain joins TRBV5-1 to TRBJ2-3, with 8 bases aligning to TRBD1. Germline values: CDR1 SGHRS, CDR2 YFSETQ. The CDR3 sequence is 14 residues long. The junction had 5 bases not matched to a gene; V was cut back by 4 bases and J by 4 bases. In nucleotides, the CDR3 is TGCGCCAGCAGCATAGGACAGGGTCCAGATACGCAGTATTTT. It specifies CASSIGQGPDTQYF. Together with reference TRBV5-1 and TRBJ2-3, the CDR3 gives the full variable domain: KAGVTQTPRYLIKTRGQQVTLSCSPISGHRSVSWYQQTPGQGLQFLFEYFSETQRNKGNFPGRFSGRQFSNSRSEMNVSTLELGDSALYLCASSIGQGPDTQYFGPGTRLTVL.

Only one count was recorded for this clone. The V gene is TRBV6-5, the J gene TRBJ2-1; 8 bases match TRBD2. This CDR3 comprises 15 residues. Looked up from germline, CDR1 is MNHEY and CDR2 is SVGAGI. The V segment lost 6 bases and the J segment 6 bases; nucleotides outside the gene matches: 10. The CDR3 nucleotides are TGTGCCAGCAGCGAGAGCGGGGGTGCTTTCAATGAGCAGTTCTTC. It codes for CASSESGGAFNEQFF.

This chain joins TRBV25-1 and TRBJ1-3; D perhaps matches TRBD1 (5 bases). The CDR3 consists of 15 residues. The germline gives CDR1 MGHDK, CDR2 SYGVNS. The ends were cut back, 5 bases at V and 1 base at J, with 12 bases in the middle. The CDR3 nucleotides are TGTGCCAGCAGTCAGTCAGGGCTTTCTGGAAACACCATATATTTT. This codes for CASSQSGLSGNTIYF.

The chain joins TRBV30 to TRBJ1-4; D is undetermined. Trimming shortened V by 2 bases and J by 6 bases, and 7 bases separated the two germline ends. CDR3 length equals 12 residues. Germline CDR1 GTSNPN, CDR2 SVGIG (reference sequence). The CDR3 DNA reads TGTGCCTGGAGTTTCTCGGATGAAAAACTGTTTTTT. Translating it yields CAWSFSDEKLFF.

Only one count was recorded for this clone. The chain combines TRBV7-3 with TRBJ2-3; D is undetermined. V was shortened by 3 bases and J by 0 bases, with 7 bases between the two germline ends. The germline CDR1 and CDR2 sequences are SGHTA and FQGTGA. This CDR3 contains 14 residues. The CDR3 bases are TGTGCCAGCAGCTTTGACCACAGCACAGATACGCAGTATTTT. This encodes CASSFDHSTDTQYF.

The J gene is TRBJ2-7, the V gene TRBV5-6; no clear D gene. The CDR3 length is 11 residues. Deletions cut 1 base from V and 7 bases from J, with 6 bases between. Germline CDR1 reads SGHDT; CDR2 reads YYEEEE. The CDR3 region has the DNA TGTGCCAGCAGCTTGTATAGTGAGCAGTACTTC. Its protein product is CASSLYSEQYF. Combining the CDR3 with reference TRBV5-6 and TRBJ2-7 gives the whole variable domain DAGVTQSPTHLIKTRGQQVTLRCSPKSGHDTVSWYQQALGQGPQFIFQYYEEEERQRGNFPDRFSGHQFPNYSSELNVNALLLGDSALYLCASSLYSEQYFGPGTRLTVT.

V gene TRBV25-1 combines with J gene TRBJ2-1, with D perhaps matching TRBD1 or TRBD2 (5 bases each). Germline assignment: CDR1 MGHDK and CDR2 SYGVNS. The V and J ends lost 3 bases and 5 bases respectively, with 14 bases between them. The CDR3 runs to 15 residues. For the CDR3, the DNA is TGTGCCAGCAGTGAGAGGCAGGGAGTCCACAATGAGCAGTTCTTC. Translation gives CASSERQGVHNEQFF.

The CDR3 region has the DNA TGTGCCAGCAGCCGAGGACTTGGAGCCCAGTACTTC. Protein product: CASSRGLGAQYF. This chain connects TRBV14 to TRBJ2-5; maybe TRBD2 (5 bases). V was clipped by 4 bases and J by 9 bases, with 12 bases between them. CDR3 length equals 12 residues. Per the germline V gene, CDR1 is SGHDN and CDR2 is FVKESK.

This clone was detected only a few times. CDR3 sequence: CATSRDPGGRTGELFF. For the CDR3, the DNA is TGTGCCACCAGCAGAGATCCAGGGGGGCGCACCGGGGAGCTGTTTTTT. The rearrangement links TRBV15 to TRBJ2-2; weak D call: TRBD1 (7 bases). V gave up 0 bases and J gave up 4 bases, with 12 bases separating them. This CDR3 region has 16 residues. Germline lookup yields CDR1 LNHNV and CDR2 YYDKDF (reference sequence).

The rearrangement joins TRBV5-1 to TRBJ2-3; either TRBD1 or TRBD2 may supply D (7 bases each). There are 17 residues in the CDR3. The V end lost 4 bases, the J end lost 0 bases, and 18 bases lay between the germline ends. Per germline, CDR1 SGHRS and CDR2 YFSETQ. The DNA of the CDR3 is TGCGCCAGCAGCCGGGGCGGGGGACAGCCTAGCACAGATACGCAGTATTTT. It is translated as CASSRGGGQPSTDTQYF.